This T cell receptor beta chain was found in a study of OX40 agonist ivuxolimab in advanced cancers. CDR1 is KGHSH, CDR2 LQKENI, per germline. CDR3 length: 14 amino acids. V was clipped by 0 bases and J by 1 base, with 6 bases between them. Autoimmune disease history or systemic immunosuppression was exclusionary. Assay used: immunoSEQ multiplex PCR; TCRdb lists only in-frame clones, some missing. The sample lists roughly 84,000 clones; over 70% were seen once. With regard to this clone: Its antigen remains unidentified.

Overall study findings and caveats: Clones of CD4+ and CD8+ blood T cells grew by week 6 at doses of 0.1 to 3.0 mg/kg. CD4+ T cells averaged fewer expanded clones than CD8+ T cells.

The gene calls are TRBV18 and TRBJ1-1, with D perhaps TRBD1 (5 bases). Sequencing used CD4+ or CD8+ T cells sorted from blood, obtained in a trial of the OX40 agonist ivuxolimab. The receptor was derived from an adult with an advanced solid tumor such as melanoma, head and neck, liver or kidney cancer. DNA for the CDR3: TGTGCCAGCTCACCACCGGGACGGAACACTGAAGCTTTCTTT. It translates to CASSPPGRNTEAFF.